This paragraph covers one TCR beta chain sequence. Some clones are missing from TCRdb's copy, which holds only in-frame ones; the method was immunoSEQ multiplex PCR. The sample shows roughly 32,000 clones, more than 85% of them seen only once. V lost 1 base and J 4 bases, leaving 6 bases between the germline ends. Germline CDR1 and CDR2: SGHNT and YENEEA. CDR3 length: 13 amino acids. These data are taken from a study of T cells in tuberculosis. Looking at the study overall: T cells were selected with CD1B tetramers loaded with glucose monomycolate.

Time point specified: new active TB diagnosis, blood taken before or within 7 days of starting treatment. Sequences were derived from PBMCs, sampled at tuberculosis diagnosis. The chain recombines TRBV11-3 with TRBJ2-3; D is unresolved. The receptor was isolated from an adult with tuberculosis. The CDR3, as DNA: TGTGCCAGCAGCTTAGGGTCGGCAGATACGCAGTATTTT. Amino acid sequence: CASSLGSADTQYF.